One T cell receptor beta chain is described in this entry. This clone was counted a single time. Its antigen has not been determined. No base qualities exist here, and no much larger clone lies one base off it. The collaborating institutions used their own protocols to collect whole blood in K2EDTA tubes. For TCRbeta analysis, collaborators shipped samples in one of three forms: frozen whole blood, isolated PBMCs, or DNA extracted from either of those sample types. The sample belongs to a study of blood T cell repertoires in COVID-19 (dated by TCRdb to between 2020 and 2021). Looking at the study overall: Collaborator samples came from the United States, Italy and Spain and covered acute and convalescent phases of COVID-19. The material from the prospective study consisted of cDNA or gDNA derived from T cells, B-cell-depleted T cells, or PBMCs. Deeply sampled blood TCRbeta repertoires from subjects exposed to, actively infected with, or recovered from COVID-19 were included in the dataset. The repertoires were made available in a free public database intended to serve as a resource for research on the immune response to SARS-CoV-2. The samples were drawn from two sources: the first 160 participants of the ongoing ImmuneRACE study, and 950 to 1,500 subjects contributed by 6 global collaborators. A de-identified subject ID, COVID-19 status, age in years and sex were almost always included in the sample metadata. HLA class I and class II types, where available, came from metadata supplied by the sample provider rather than from assay-based typing.

On the study overall, not on this receptor specifically: The quantity of clinical and demographic metadata differed by source and by participant and was supplied without curation.

The immunoSEQ Assay, a bias-controlled multiplex PCR, was used to amplify TCRbeta CDR3 regions from genomic DNA. As for how the authors treated the data: Nucleated cell counts per sample were estimated from amplification of reference gene primers within the assay. To quantify the absolute abundance of each unique TCRbeta CDR3 rearrangement, sequence reads were collapsed and filtered. Productive Simpson clonality was computed per sample as the square root of Simpson's diversity index over productive rearrangements. Sourced from immuneACCESS, this table was stored by TCRdb with only in-frame sequences that have V and J called. A share of the clones is absent; for the studies checked, an unresolved V gene accounts for under half, and the remainder has no known explanation. Clone size and the V and J calls come from that table; the DNA yielded D and trimming. The sample records tens of thousands of clones, around 90% of which are singletons. The ten largest clones add up to about 2.5% of the sample.

Spanning cysteine to phenylalanine, the CDR3 consists of 15 amino acids. Only the CDR3 region is kept as DNA, spanning 45 bases read in frame from base 1. The germline V gene gives CDR1 as MDHEN and CDR2 as SYDVKM. V drops 4 bases and J drops 2 bases, leaving 9 bases in between. The material sequenced was peripheral blood. The chain joins TRBV28 to TRBJ1-6, and possibly TRBD1, on 5 matching bases. The sequence came from a man between 65 and 85 years old with acute or convalescent COVID-19. The CDR3 in this case is CASSWGGTYNSPLHF. The DNA is as follows: TGTGCCAGCAGTTGGGGGGGAACCTATAATTCACCCCTCCACTTT.